This T cell receptor beta chain was obtained from a study of T cells after yellow fever vaccination. The overall study: Preparation of the low-cell-number fractions used SMART-Seq v4 Ultra Low Input. General study findings and limits: Booster sampling recovered most clones from primary vaccination (roughly 97% CD4, roughly 86% CD8).

CDR3 size: 15 residues. The V gene lost 6 bases and the J gene lost 4 bases, with 18 bases spanning the gap. Germline CDR1 is MNHEY and CDR2 is SMNVEV (reference sequence). TCRdb re-called the 5' RACE reads with MiXCR, one entry per CDR3 protein. The data show more than 300,000 distinct CDR3 sequences, with around 11% seen just once and 3.3% held by the top ten. A note on this clonotype: Its matching antigen is unknown.

Here the sequenced sample was CD4+ T cells sorted from PBMCs, taken 45 days after the yellow fever booster vaccination. The sequence derives from a young man who received the YFV17D yellow fever vaccine. The J gene is TRBJ2-5, the V gene TRBV27; a weak D match, TRBD1 (5 bases). The CDR3 region is CASSRTQGWPETQYF. The CDR3 DNA follows: TGTGCCAGCAGCAGAACCCAGGGCTGGCCAGAGACCCAGTACTTC.